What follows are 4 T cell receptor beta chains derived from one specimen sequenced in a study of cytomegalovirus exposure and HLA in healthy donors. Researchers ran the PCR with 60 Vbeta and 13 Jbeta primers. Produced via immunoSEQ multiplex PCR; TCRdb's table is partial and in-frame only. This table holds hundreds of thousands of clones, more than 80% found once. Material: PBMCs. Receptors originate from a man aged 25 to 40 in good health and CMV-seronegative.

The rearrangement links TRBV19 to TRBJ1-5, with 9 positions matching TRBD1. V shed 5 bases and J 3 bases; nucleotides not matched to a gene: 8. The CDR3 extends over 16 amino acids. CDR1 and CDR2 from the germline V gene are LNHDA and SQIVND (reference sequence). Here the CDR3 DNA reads TGTGCCAGTAGTTTTTACGGGACAGGGTTCAATCAGCCCCAGCATTTT. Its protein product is CASSFYGTGFNQPQHF. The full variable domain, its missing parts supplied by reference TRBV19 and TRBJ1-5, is DGGITQSPKYLFRKEGQNVTLSCEQNLNHDAMYWYRQDPGQGLRLIYYSQIVNDFQKGDIAEGYSVSREKKESFPLTVTSAQKNPTAFYLCASSFYGTGFNQPQHFGDGTRLSIL.

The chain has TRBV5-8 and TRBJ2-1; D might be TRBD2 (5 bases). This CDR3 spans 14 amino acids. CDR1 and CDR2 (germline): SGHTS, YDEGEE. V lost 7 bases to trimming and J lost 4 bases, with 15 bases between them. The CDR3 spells CASRNNDYYNEQFF. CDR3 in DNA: TGTGCCAGCCGTAACAACGACTATTACAATGAGCAGTTCTTC.

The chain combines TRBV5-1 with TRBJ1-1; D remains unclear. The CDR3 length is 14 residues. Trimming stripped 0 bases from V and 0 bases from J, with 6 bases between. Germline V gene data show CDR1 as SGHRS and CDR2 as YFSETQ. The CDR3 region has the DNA TGCGCCAGCAGCTTGGAGGAGGTGAACACTGAAGCTTTCTTT. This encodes CASSLEEVNTEAFF.

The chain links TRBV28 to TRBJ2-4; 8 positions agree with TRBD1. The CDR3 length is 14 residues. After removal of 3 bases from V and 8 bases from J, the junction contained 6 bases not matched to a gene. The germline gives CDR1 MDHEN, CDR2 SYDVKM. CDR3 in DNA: TGTGCCAGCAGTTTCACAGGGGGTAGAGACATTCAGTACTTC. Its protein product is CASSFTGGRDIQYF.